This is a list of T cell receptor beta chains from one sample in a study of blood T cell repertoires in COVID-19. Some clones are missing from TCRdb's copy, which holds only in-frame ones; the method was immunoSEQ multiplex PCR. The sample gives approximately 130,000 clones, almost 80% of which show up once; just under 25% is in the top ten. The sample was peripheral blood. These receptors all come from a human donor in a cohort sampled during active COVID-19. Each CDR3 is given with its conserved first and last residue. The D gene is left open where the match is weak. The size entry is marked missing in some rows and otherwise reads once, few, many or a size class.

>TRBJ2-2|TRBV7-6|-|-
CASSLAGVTGELFF
TGTGCCAGCAGCTTAGCGGGAGTTACCGGGGAGCTGTTTTTT
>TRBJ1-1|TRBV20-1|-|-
CSASSVNTEAFF
TGCAGTGCTAGTTCGGTGAACACTGAAGCTTTCTTT
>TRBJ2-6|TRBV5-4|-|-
CASSLASSFSGANVLTF
TGTGCCAGCAGCTTGGCCAGTTCTTTCTCTGGGGCCAACGTCCTGACTTTC
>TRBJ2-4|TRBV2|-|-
CASSERMGAQPSRTKNIQYF
TGTGCCAGCAGTGAAAGAATGGGGGCCCAACCTAGCCGTACCAAAAACATTCAGTACTTC
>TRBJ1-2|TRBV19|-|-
CASSTQAGAYGYTF
TGTGCCAGTAGTACCCAGGCAGGGGCCTATGGCTACACCTTC
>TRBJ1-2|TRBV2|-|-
CASSATGYGYTF
TGTGCCAGCAGTGCAACAGGGTACGGCTACACCTTC
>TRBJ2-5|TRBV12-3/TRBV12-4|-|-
CASSFKETQYF
TGTGCCAGCAGTTTTAAAGAGACCCAGTACTTC
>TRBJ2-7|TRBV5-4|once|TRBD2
CASSPTSGGAYEQYF
TGTGCCAGCAGCCCCACTAGCGGGGGGGCCTACGAGCAGTACTTC
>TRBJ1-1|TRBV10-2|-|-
CASSIGRGTEAFF
TGCGCCAGCAGCATAGGACGAGGGACTGAAGCTTTCTTT
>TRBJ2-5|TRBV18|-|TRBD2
CASSLNREGQETQYF
TGTGCCAGCTCACTGAACCGGGAGGGACAAGAGACCCAGTACTTC
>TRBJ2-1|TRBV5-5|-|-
CASSLVQPFGYYNEQFF
TGTGCCAGCAGCTTGGTACAGCCCTTTGGATACTACAATGAGCAGTTCTTC
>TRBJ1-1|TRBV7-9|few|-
CASSFQGNTEAFF
TGTGCCAGCAGCTTTCAGGGGAACACTGAAGCTTTCTTT
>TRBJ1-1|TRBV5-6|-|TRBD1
CASSLDGGQGASTEAFF
TGTGCCAGCAGCTTGGATGGGGGACAGGGGGCGAGTACTGAAGCTTTCTTT
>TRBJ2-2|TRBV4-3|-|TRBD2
CASSQLAGVNTGELFF
TGCGCCAGCAGCCAACTAGCGGGAGTGAACACCGGGGAGCTGTTTTTT
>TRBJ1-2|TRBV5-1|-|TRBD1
CASSLDLSGQGAYGYTF
TGCGCCAGCAGCTTGGATCTCTCGGGACAGGGAGCCTATGGCTACACCTTC
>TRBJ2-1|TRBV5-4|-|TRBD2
CASRGGYEQFF
TGTGCCAGCCGGGGGGGCTATGAGCAGTTCTTC
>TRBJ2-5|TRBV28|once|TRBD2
CASSLGLAGAETQYF
TGTGCCAGCAGTTTAGGACTAGCGGGAGCGGAGACCCAGTACTTC
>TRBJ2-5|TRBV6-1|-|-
CASSEDYRTQYF
TGTGCCAGCAGTGAGGACTATCGGACCCAGTACTTC